Following are 27 T cell receptor beta chains from one sample sequenced in a study of blood T cell repertoires in COVID-19. The assay was immunoSEQ multiplex PCR, and TCRdb's table has in-frame clones only and misses some. The data contain nearly 35,000 clones, about 85% of them singletons. Sequenced input: peripheral blood. All receptors derive from a human donor with acute or convalescent COVID-19. The donor label of this sample is uncertain.

J is TRBJ1-3 and V is TRBV7-9, with a weak D call TRBD1 (5 bases). The CDR3 has 15 amino acids. The V gene's germline CDR1 is SEHNR and CDR2 FQNEAQ (reference sequence). The V end lost 5 bases, the J end lost 3 bases, and 14 bases lay between the germline ends. CDR3 in amino acids: CASSTTGGSGNTIYF. CDR3 DNA: TGTGCCAGCAGCACCACGGGGGGGAGTGGAAACACCATATATTTT.

The gene calls are TRBV5-6 and TRBJ1-1; the match to TRBD1 covers 7 bases. The J segment lost 5 bases and the V segment lost 4 bases, leaving 11 bases of the junction unmatched. This CDR3 has 15 amino acids. Germline V lookup: CDR1 SGHDT, CDR2 YYEEEE. The CDR3 DNA follows: TGTGCCAGCAGCACCGGGACAGTTAGGATTACTGAAGCTTTCTTT. It is translated as CASSTGTVRITEAFF.

The V and J genes are TRBV18 and TRBJ2-1, with 7 bases fitting TRBD1. V was pared by 2 bases and J by 7 bases, with 5 bases of the junction left unmatched. From germline, CDR1 is KGHSH and CDR2 LQKENI. The length of the CDR3 is 14 residues. CDR3 coding DNA: TGTGCCAGCTCACCAAATACAGGGGAGAATGAGCAGTTCTTC. Translated: CASSPNTGENEQFF.

V and J are TRBV5-1 and TRBJ2-3, with no clear D. This CDR3 has 14 amino acids. Germline loops: CDR1 SGHRS, CDR2 YFSETQ. Between the trimmed V and J ends, which lost 4 bases and 0 bases, there was a span of 9 bases. The chain's CDR3 is CASSHDTSTDTQYF. The CDR3 coding sequence is TGCGCCAGCAGCCACGACACTAGCACAGATACGCAGTATTTT.

The V gene is TRBV15, the J gene TRBJ2-5; TRBD1 agrees at 8 bases. The germline CDR1 and CDR2 sequences are LNHNV and YYDKDF (reference sequence). Trimming at V came to 0 bases and at J to 4 bases, leaving 10 bases not matched to a gene. The CDR3 is made up of 17 amino acids. CDR3 bases: TGTGCCACCAGCAGAGACAGGGGGCAAGGGGGCAGAGAGACCCAGTACTTC. Protein sequence: CATSRDRGQGGRETQYF.

The CDR3 DNA follows: TGTGCCAGCAGCTTGGCCACAGGGACCAACGAGCAGTACTTC. Translation gives CASSLATGTNEQYF. This chain connects TRBV5-4 to TRBJ2-7, with TRBD1 as a possible D gene (6 bases). Germline V gene lookup returns CDR1 SGHNT and CDR2 YYREEE (reference sequence). V lost 0 bases to trimming and J lost 5 bases, with 12 bases between them. The CDR3 contains 14 residues.

The chain uses TRBV7-9 and TRBJ2-7; weak D call: TRBD1 (6 bases). From germline, CDR1 is SEHNR and CDR2 FQNEAQ (reference sequence). This CDR3 is built from 14 residues. Trimming stripped 5 bases from V and 2 bases from J, with 13 bases between. CDR3 amino acids: CASSLWTVPYEQYF. The DNA of the CDR3 is TGTGCCAGCAGCCTTTGGACAGTACCCTACGAGCAGTACTTC.

A single count supports this clone. V usage is TRBV9 and J usage is TRBJ1-6, with 9 bases aligning to TRBD1. V lost 3 bases, J lost 9 bases, and 4 bases stayed unmatched. This CDR3 comprises 14 residues. The germline V gene encodes CDR1 SGDLS and CDR2 YYNGEE. The CDR3 sequence is CASSAGTGFSPLHF. The CDR3 region has the DNA TGTGCCAGCAGCGCCGGGACAGGGTTTTCACCCCTCCACTTT.

This clone was seen more than once but under ten times. The V gene is TRBV7-9, the J gene TRBJ2-7; TRBD1 matches at 7 bases. Losses at the gene ends were 4 bases for V and 6 bases for J; bases not matched to a gene: 9. The CDR3 has 14 amino acids. From germline, CDR1 is SEHNR and CDR2 FQNEAQ (reference sequence). In nucleotides, the CDR3 is TGTGCCAGCAGCTCCGGGACAGTCCTTACCGAGCAGTACTTC. Its translation is CASSSGTVLTEQYF.

The V gene is TRBV28, the J gene TRBJ2-7; D call uncertain. This CDR3 is built from 11 residues. Germline assignment: CDR1 MDHEN and CDR2 SYDVKM. The V and J ends lost 5 bases and 5 bases respectively, with 7 bases between them. Here the CDR3 reads CASSIRDEQYF. CDR3 nucleotides: TGTGCCAGCAGTATCCGGGACGAGCAGTACTTC.

The chain combines TRBV7-2 with TRBJ2-3; D uncertain. V gave up 5 bases and J gave up 1 base, with 25 bases separating them. There are 19 residues in the CDR3. CDR1 SGHTA and CDR2 FQGNSA come from the germline V gene. As DNA, the CDR3 is TGTGCCAGCAGCCTCGTCCGCGTGTCGGGTGTTCTGGGCACAGATACGCAGTATTTT. It yields the protein CASSLVRVSGVLGTDTQYF.

This clone was seen a single time. This CDR3 reads CASSQDPPGMNTEAFF. The CDR3, as DNA: TGCGCCAGCAGCCAGGACCCCCCAGGGATGAACACTGAAGCTTTCTTT. The chain couples TRBV5-1 to TRBJ1-1; weak D call: TRBD1 (5 bases). The CDR3 is made up of 16 amino acids. Germline lookup yields CDR1 SGHRS and CDR2 YFSETQ. V was clipped by 4 bases and J by 0 bases, with 16 bases between them.

The chain recombines TRBV5-6 with TRBJ2-5; TRBD2 matches 13 bases. V lost 3 bases and J lost 4; bases outside the gene matches: 0. This CDR3 comprises 14 residues. Germline CDR1 reads SGHDT; CDR2 reads YYEEEE. The CDR3 DNA reads as TGTGCCAGCAGCTGGACTAGCGGGAGAGAGACCCAGTACTTC. Translated, it gives CASSWTSGRETQYF.

J is TRBJ1-2 and V is TRBV12-3 or TRBV12-4; D is perhaps TRBD1 (6 bases). The CDR3 is made up of 12 amino acids. V lost 2 bases to trimming and J lost 7 bases, with 8 bases between them. The CDR3 DNA follows: TGTGCCAGCAGTTTAACAGGGAGTGGCTACACCTTC. Translated: CASSLTGSGYTF.

The V call is TRBV27, the J call TRBJ1-2; TRBD1 agrees at 9 bases. CDR1 is MNHEY, CDR2 SMNVEV, per germline (reference sequence). The V and J ends lost 4 bases and 8 bases, in that order; junction bases with no gene match: 8. The CDR3 loop spans 14 amino acids. The CDR3: CASSSGTGTLGYTF. CDR3 nucleotide sequence: TGTGCCAGCAGTTCCGGGACAGGGACGCTAGGCTACACCTTC.

V gene TRBV19 combines with J gene TRBJ1-1, with 9 bases lining up with TRBD1. Germline CDR1 and CDR2: LNHDA and SQIVND (reference sequence). The V segment lost 7 bases and the J segment 3 bases; nucleotides outside the gene matches: 6. The length of the CDR3 is 14 residues. CDR3 DNA sequence: TGTGCCAGTACAGGACAGGGGAGGTACACTGAAGCTTTCTTT. Its protein is CASTGQGRYTEAFF.

CDR3 bases: TGCGCCAGCAGCTTCGGGACTGGTACAGATACGCAGTATTTT. Encoded protein: CASSFGTGTDTQYF. This chain joins TRBV5-1 and TRBJ2-3, with a weak D call TRBD2 (6 bases). The CDR3 length is 14 residues. CDR1 and CDR2 (germline): SGHRS, YFSETQ. With 2 bases removed from V and 3 bases from J, the gap between germline ends came to 10 bases.

This clone was detected a few times. The J gene is TRBJ1-5, the V gene TRBV6-8, with D perhaps TRBD1 (5 bases). Looked up from germline, CDR1 is MNHGY and CDR2 is SAAAGT. The CDR3 spans 21 residues. Trimming removed 2 bases from V and 0 bases from J, with 26 bases in between. CDR3 region: CASSYLLSLSGKGLSNQPQHF. CDR3 nucleotide sequence: TGTGCCAGCAGTTACCTCCTAAGTCTATCAGGGAAGGGCCTTAGCAATCAGCCCCAGCATTTT.

V is TRBV28 and J is TRBJ1-4; no definite D call. The germline CDR1 and CDR2 sequences are MDHEN and SYDVKM. Trimming removed 5 bases from V and 2 bases from J, with 18 bases in between. This CDR3 contains 17 residues. The CDR3 sequence is CASSPPGPGGTNEKLFF. The CDR3 DNA reads TGTGCCAGCAGTCCCCCCGGCCCCGGAGGCACTAATGAAAAACTGTTTTTT.

The chain is built from TRBV9 and TRBJ1-5; D might be TRBD1 (6 bases). Germline-derived CDR1 and CDR2 are SGDLS and YYNGEE. CDR3 length: 15 residues. V lost 1 base, J lost 3 bases, and 11 bases lay in between. The CDR3 region has the DNA TGTGCCAGCAGCGTAAATCAGGGGCCCAATCAGCCCCAGCATTTT. Translating gives CASSVNQGPNQPQHF.

The V call is TRBV28, the J call TRBJ1-2; D unresolved. Germline CDR1 reads MDHEN; CDR2 reads SYDVKM. V shed 6 bases and J shed 5 bases, with 13 bases lying between them. This CDR3 contains 13 residues. CDR3 in DNA: TGTGCCAGCAGGGTGTCGGGTGATTATGGCTACACCTTC. Encoded protein: CASRVSGDYGYTF.

The chain is built from TRBV28 and TRBJ2-7, with D maybe TRBD1 (5 bases). V dropped 9 bases and J dropped 0 bases, with 15 bases sitting between them. The germline V gene encodes CDR1 MDHEN and CDR2 SYDVKM. The CDR3 spans 14 residues. CDR3 nucleotides: TGTGCCAGTGGGGCGGCAGGAAGCTCCTACGAGCAGTACTTC. It codes for CASGAAGSSYEQYF.

This chain links TRBV5-6 with TRBJ2-5; D not certain. Germline values: CDR1 SGHDT, CDR2 YYEEEE. The CDR3 consists of 15 residues. V dropped 2 bases and J dropped 3 bases, with 14 bases sitting between them. For the CDR3, the DNA is TGTGCCAGCAGCTTTCTAGGAGTAACAAAAGAGACCCAGTACTTC. Residues: CASSFLGVTKETQYF.

A single count supports this clone. The chain employs TRBV21-1 and TRBJ1-2. TRBV21-1 is listed as a pseudogene. This CDR3 has 13 amino acids. Written as DNA, the CDR3 is TGTGCCAGCAGCCCCATCCCCGGGGAAGGCTACACCTTC. Translating it yields CASSPIPGEGYTF.

The chain joins TRBV12-3 or TRBV12-4 to TRBJ2-1, with D tentatively TRBD1 (6 bases). The CDR3 length is 12 residues. Between the trimmed V and J ends, which lost 7 bases and 15 bases, there was a span of 19 bases. The CDR3 reads CASTWTVLSLFF. For the CDR3, the DNA is TGTGCCAGCACTTGGACAGTCCTTTCCCTGTTCTTC.

The chain is built from TRBV6-5 and TRBJ1-2; 7 bases are a match to TRBD1. The CDR3 runs 14 residues. The J segment lost 9 bases and the V segment lost 2 bases, leaving 9 bases of the junction unmatched. CDR1 MNHEY and CDR2 SVGAGI come from the germline V gene. The CDR3 sequence is CASSYLGDRDRYTF. For the CDR3, the DNA is TGTGCCAGCAGTTACCTGGGAGACAGGGATCGCTACACCTTC.

CDR3 coding DNA: TGCGCCAGCAGCTCTGGGACTAGCGGGATAGGAGAGACCCAGTACTTC. Translating it yields CASSSGTSGIGETQYF. The chain is built from TRBV5-1 and TRBJ2-5; 13 positions match TRBD2. There are 16 residues in the CDR3. Germline-derived CDR1 and CDR2 are SGHRS and YFSETQ. Trimming removed 3 bases from V and 4 bases from J; junction bases left unmatched: 6.